Listed below are T cell receptor beta chains from one sample, sequenced in a study of T-cell memory formation after mild COVID-19. TCRdb called the 5' RACE reads again in MiXCR, with one record for every CDR3 protein. In the table there are roughly 250,000 distinct CDR3 sequences, about 17% of which are singletons. The specimen sequenced was PBMCs or a T cell subset sorted from them (not recorded which). All receptors derive from a man younger than 30 who had mild COVID-19 (a few samples of this study predate the infection). Cell type and time point are not known. CDR3s include the opening cysteine and the closing phenylalanine or tryptophan. D genes are given only for firm matches. Where a row states a size, it is once, few, many or the class of an expanded clone; other rows omit it.

few | NA | TRBJ1-2 | TRBV20-1 | TGCAGTGCTGGAACGGTCTATGGCTACACCTTC | CSAGTVYGYTF
few | NA | TRBJ2-5 | TRBV5-1 | TGCGCCAGCAGCTTGGACCCTACCGGGGGAGCCCAGTACTTC | CASSLDPTGGAQYF
few | NA | TRBJ2-4 | TRBV7-2 | TGTGCCAGCAGCTTTAAGGGGGTGGAAAACATTCAGTACTTC | CASSFKGVENIQYF
NA | NA | TRBJ2-5 | TRBV5-1 | TGCGCCAGCAGCCCGGAGGCGGGGGCGATAGAGACCCAGTACTTC | CASSPEAGAIETQYF
few | TRBD1 | TRBJ2-3 | TRBV10-3 | TGTGCCATCAGTGAGTCCACAGGGGCTATTCGAGATACGCAGTATTTT | CAISESTGAIRDTQYF
few | TRBD2 | TRBJ2-5 | TRBV28 | TGTGCCAGCAGCCAACTAGCGTGGCAGTACTTC | CASSQLAWQYF
few | NA | TRBJ1-2 | TRBV30 | TGTGCCTGGAAGGGGAGTTTCTATGGCTACACCTTC | CAWKGSFYGYTF
NA | NA | TRBJ2-3 | TRBV18 | TGTGCCAGCTCACCGGGACGCAACACAGATACGCAGTATTTT | CASSPGRNTDTQYF
few | NA | TRBJ1-3 | TRBV12-3/TRBV12-4 | TGTGCCATCAACAGGGCATCTGGAAACACCATATATTTT | CAINRASGNTIYF
NA | NA | TRBJ1-4 | TRBV7-9 | TGTGCCAGCAGCCTATACAGTGAAAAACTGTTTTTT | CASSLYSEKLFF
few | NA | TRBJ2-7 | TRBV20-1 | TGCAGTGCTAGAGATGGAACGGCCTACGAGCAGTACTTC | CSARDGTAYEQYF
few | TRBD2 | TRBJ2-7 | TRBV12-3/TRBV12-4 | TGTGCCAGCAGCCGCGCCTGGACTAGCGGGCGCTACGAGCAGTACTTC | CASSRAWTSGRYEQYF
NA | NA | TRBJ2-7 | TRBV3-1 | TGTGCCAGCAGCCTAGGAGGGACAACCTACGAGCAGTACTTC | CASSLGGTTYEQYF
many | NA | TRBJ2-1 | TRBV9 | TGTGCCAGCAGCGTAGTTACAGGGTCGACCTACAATGAGCAGTTCTTC | CASSVVTGSTYNEQFF
few | NA | TRBJ2-5 | TRBV7-2 | TGTGCCAGCAGCTTCCGTTGGGAGACCCAGTACTTC | CASSFRWETQYF
few | NA | TRBJ2-2 | TRBV29-1 | TGCAGCGTGACAGGGCGGCAGCGGGGCGGCGGGGAGCTGTTTTTT | CSVTGRQRGGGELFF
few | NA | TRBJ2-5 | TRBV29-1 | TGCAGCGTTGAGGCTCAGGGGCGAGAGACCCAGTACTTC | CSVEAQGRETQYF
NA | NA | TRBJ2-7 | TRBV2 | TGTGCCAGCAGTGATCGGGGCTACGAGCAGTACTTC | CASSDRGYEQYF
few | NA | TRBJ1-4 | TRBV5-1 | TGCGCCAGCAGCTCGTTCTTAACCGGTATCGGAAATGAAAAACTGTTTTTT | CASSSFLTGIGNEKLFF
many | TRBD2 | TRBJ2-1 | TRBV11-3 | TGTGCCAGCAGCTTAGACCAGGGAGGTAGCGGGGCCTACAATGAGCAGTTCTTC | CASSLDQGGSGAYNEQFF
NA | TRBD2 | TRBJ2-5 | TRBV7-7 | TGTGCTAGCAGCCAAGCGGGGGGGCCGGGAGAGACCCAGTACTTC | CASSQAGGPGETQYF
many | NA | TRBJ1-6 | TRBV4-3 | TGCGCCAGCAACTCTGGGGGGAGCTCCTATAATTCACCCCTCCACTTT | CASNSGGSSYNSPLHF
many | NA | TRBJ2-7 | TRBV5-1 | TGCGCCAGCAGCGTAAGGGACCGGGTGTCGGAGCAGTACTTC | CASSVRDRVSEQYF
NA | TRBD1 | TRBJ2-5 | TRBV2 | TGTGCCAGCAATTACAGGGGCCCGCAAGAGACCCAGTACTTC | CASNYRGPQETQYF
NA | TRBD1 | TRBJ2-2 | TRBV4-2 | TGTGCCAGCAGCCAAGTTTTGAGGACAGGGGGTAGATACACCGGGGAGCTGTTTTTT | CASSQVLRTGGRYTGELFF
few | TRBD1 | TRBJ2-2 | TRBV11-2 | TGTGCCAGCAGCCTGGGGACAGGCCGGAACACCGGGGAGCTGTTTTTT | CASSLGTGRNTGELFF
few | TRBD2 | TRBJ2-5 | TRBV30 | TGTGCCTGGAGTATTGGACTAGCGGGGGAAGAGACCCAGTACTTC | CAWSIGLAGEETQYF
NA | NA | TRBJ1-2 | TRBV20-1 | TGCAGTGCTAGCGGGGGGTATGGCTACACCTTC | CSASGGYGYTF
many | NA | TRBJ1-4 | TRBV5-5 | TGTGCCTCGAGGGGTGGGGCAACTAATGAAAAACTGTTTTTT | CASRGGATNEKLFF
few | NA | TRBJ2-4 | TRBV7-9 | TGTGCCAGCAGCTTCGGGCAAGCCAAAAACATTCAGTACTTC | CASSFGQAKNIQYF
NA | NA | TRBJ2-5 | TRBV20-1 | TGCAGTGCAGACTCAGCGGCGGGACAAGAGACCCAGTACTTC | CSADSAAGQETQYF
NA | TRBD1 | TRBJ1-2 | TRBV20-1 | TGCAGTGCTAGAGGACCCGGGACAGGGGATCCTTATGGCTACACCTTC | CSARGPGTGDPYGYTF
NA | TRBD1 | TRBJ1-5 | TRBV6-5 | TGTGCCAGCAGAGCAGGGGGCAATACGCCCCAGCATTTT | CASRAGGNTPQHF
NA | NA | TRBJ2-5 | TRBV7-7 | TGTGCTAGCAGCCCCGGGGTAACCCAAGAGACTCAGTACTTC | CASSPGVTQETQYF
few | NA | TRBJ1-5 | TRBV3-1 | TGTGCCAGCAGCGGGACCTGGGGAGGCAATCAGCCCCAGCATTTT | CASSGTWGGNQPQHF
few | NA | TRBJ2-6 | TRBV5-6 | TGTGCCAGCAGCTTGGAATTAGATAGCTCTGGGGCCAACGTCCTGACTTTC | CASSLELDSSGANVLTF
few | NA | TRBJ2-2 | TRBV2 | TGTGCCAGTAACAGGGACGGGGCCACCGGGGAGCTGTTTTTT | CASNRDGATGELFF
few | TRBD2 | TRBJ2-1 | TRBV12-3/TRBV12-4 | TGTGCCAGCAGTTTCCGACTAGCGAGCGATGAGCAGTTCTTC | CASSFRLASDEQFF
NA | TRBD2 | TRBJ2-3 | TRBV5-5 | TGTGCCAGCAGTCGGACTAGCGTGTCAGATACGCAGTATTTT | CASSRTSVSDTQYF
many | NA | TRBJ1-5 | TRBV6-2/TRBV6-3 | TGTGCCAGCAAGGAACAGGCTCAGCCCCAGCATTTT | CASKEQAQPQHF
NA | TRBD1 | TRBJ2-5 | TRBV4-2 | TGTGCCAGCAGCCAAGGACGGGACAGGGAAGAGACCCAGTACTTC | CASSQGRDREETQYF
few | NA | TRBJ2-3 | TRBV28 | TGTGCCAGCAGTTTGTTCCAGACTCCGGATACGCAGTATTTT | CASSLFQTPDTQYF
few | TRBD1 | TRBJ1-2 | TRBV6-5 | TGTGCCAGCAGCCTCACGACAGGGACGAACTATGGCTACACCTTC | CASSLTTGTNYGYTF
many | TRBD1 | TRBJ2-3 | TRBV20-1 | TGCAGTGCTAGAGTCGGGACAGTACTGGATACGCAGTATTTT | CSARVGTVLDTQYF
NA | NA | TRBJ2-2 | TRBV9 | TGTGCCAGCAGCGTAGTCGACACCGGGGAGCTGTTTTTT | CASSVVDTGELFF
few | NA | TRBJ1-2 | TRBV7-2 | TGTGCCAGCAGCGGGACCGCGGCAGGACGGGATGGCTACACCTTC | CASSGTAAGRDGYTF
few | TRBD2 | TRBJ2-3 | TRBV27 | TGTGCCAGCAGTTTGGTATTTGGAGTAGCGGGGGCCCCAGATACGCAGTATTTT | CASSLVFGVAGAPDTQYF
many | NA | TRBJ2-5 | TRBV7-2 | TGTGCCAGCAACTTATCAGGGGAGGAGACCCAGTACTTC | CASNLSGEETQYF
few | NA | TRBJ1-5 | TRBV6-2/TRBV6-3 | TGTGCCAGCAGTTTGAGACAGCAGCCCCAGCATTTT | CASSLRQQPQHF
NA | TRBD1 | TRBJ1-1 | TRBV3-1 | TGTGCCAGCACCTTATCGGACAGGGTGGGGAACACTGAAGCTTTCTTT | CASTLSDRVGNTEAFF
once | TRBD2 | TRBJ2-1 | TRBV2 | TGTGCCAGCAGTCAGATACGGGGGGAAGGAAATGAGCAGTTCTTC | CASSQIRGEGNEQFF